This T cell receptor beta chain appears in the sequencing data of a study of human T cells and chemical hapten exposure. About the study: In the sensitization step, 2% DPC was placed on 2 cm by 2 cm of upper inner arm skin.

During construction of the library, unique molecular identifiers were attached to individual cDNA molecules for quantitative, reproducible TCR counting. Each CDR3 protein is one row after TCRdb ran MiXCR on the RACE reads. The sample carries over 70,000 distinct CDR3 sequences, 14% recorded once. Time point reported: pre-sensitization, week 0. Treatment denoted: therapeutic diphenylcyclopropenone sensitization with weekly scalp DPC. Study results and caveats: Significantly more large CDR3 similarity clusters were formed by expanded TCRs than by controls.

Concerning this clonotype: Antigen: not known.

The CDR3 is 16 residues long. Germline loops: CDR1 MNHNS, CDR2 SASEGT. V was shortened by 6 bases and J by 8 bases, with 20 bases between the two germline ends. Specimen: whole blood, collected in connection with sensitization to the hapten diphenylcyclopropenone (DPC). J is TRBJ1-6 and V is TRBV6-1; D uncertain. The sequence came from a woman aged 50 to 65 with alopecia areata. Some clones in this sample may be carry-over from other donors' samples. The CDR3 region has the DNA TGTGCCAGCAGAGATAGATGGGTCGGGTTGGATTCACCCCTCCACTTT. It yields the protein CASRDRWVGLDSPLHF.